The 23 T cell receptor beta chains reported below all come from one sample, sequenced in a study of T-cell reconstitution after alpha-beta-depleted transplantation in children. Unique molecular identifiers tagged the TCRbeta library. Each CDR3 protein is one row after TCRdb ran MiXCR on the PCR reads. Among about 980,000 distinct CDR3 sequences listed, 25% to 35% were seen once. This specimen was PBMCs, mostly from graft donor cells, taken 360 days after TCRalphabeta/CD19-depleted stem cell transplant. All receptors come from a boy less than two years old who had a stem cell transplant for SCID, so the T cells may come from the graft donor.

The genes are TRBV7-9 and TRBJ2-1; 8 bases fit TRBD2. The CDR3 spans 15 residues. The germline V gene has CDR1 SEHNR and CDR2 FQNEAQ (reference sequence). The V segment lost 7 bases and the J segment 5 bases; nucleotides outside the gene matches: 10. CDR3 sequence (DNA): TGTGCCAGCACCCTGCGGCGGGGGGTGGACAATGAGCAGTTCTTC. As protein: CASTLRRGVDNEQFF.

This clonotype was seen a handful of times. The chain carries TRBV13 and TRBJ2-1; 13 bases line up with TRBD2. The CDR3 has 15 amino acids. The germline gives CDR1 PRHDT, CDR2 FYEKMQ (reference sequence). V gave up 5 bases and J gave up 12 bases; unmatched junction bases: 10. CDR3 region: CASSTGLAGETGQFF. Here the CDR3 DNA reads TGTGCCAGCAGCACCGGACTAGCGGGGGAGACGGGGCAGTTCTTC.

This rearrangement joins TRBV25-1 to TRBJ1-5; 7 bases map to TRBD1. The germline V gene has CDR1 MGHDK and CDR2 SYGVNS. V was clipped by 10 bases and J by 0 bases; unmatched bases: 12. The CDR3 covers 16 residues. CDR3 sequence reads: CANRGGQLHSNQPQHF. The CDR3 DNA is TGTGCCAATAGGGGGGGACAGCTTCATAGCAATCAGCCCCAGCATTTT.

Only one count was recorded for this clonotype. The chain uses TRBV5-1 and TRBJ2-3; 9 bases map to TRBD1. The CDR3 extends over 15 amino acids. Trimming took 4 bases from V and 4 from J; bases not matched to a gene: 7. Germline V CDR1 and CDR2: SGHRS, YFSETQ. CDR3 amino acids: CASSTGQGFSDTQYF. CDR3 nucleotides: TGCGCCAGCAGCACCGGACAGGGGTTCTCAGATACGCAGTATTTT.

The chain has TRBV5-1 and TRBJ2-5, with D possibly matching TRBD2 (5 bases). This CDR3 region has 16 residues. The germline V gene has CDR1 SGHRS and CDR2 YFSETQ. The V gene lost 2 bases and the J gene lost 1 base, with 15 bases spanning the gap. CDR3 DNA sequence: TGCGCCAGCAGCTTCAGCGGACGCCTTCTCCAAGAGACCCAGTACTTC. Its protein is CASSFSGRLLQETQYF.

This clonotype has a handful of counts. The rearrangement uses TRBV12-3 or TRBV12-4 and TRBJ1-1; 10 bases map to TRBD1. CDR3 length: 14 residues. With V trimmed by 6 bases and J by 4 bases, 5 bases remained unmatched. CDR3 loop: CASRPRTGGTEAFF. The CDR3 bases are TGTGCCAGCAGACCTAGGACAGGGGGCACTGAAGCTTTCTTT.

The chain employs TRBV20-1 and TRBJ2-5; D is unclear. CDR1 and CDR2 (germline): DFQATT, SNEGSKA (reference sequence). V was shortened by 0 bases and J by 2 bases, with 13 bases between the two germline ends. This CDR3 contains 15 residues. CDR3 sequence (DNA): TGCAGTGCTAGAGATCCAAGGCAGCAACAAGAGACCCAGTACTTC. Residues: CSARDPRQQQETQYF.

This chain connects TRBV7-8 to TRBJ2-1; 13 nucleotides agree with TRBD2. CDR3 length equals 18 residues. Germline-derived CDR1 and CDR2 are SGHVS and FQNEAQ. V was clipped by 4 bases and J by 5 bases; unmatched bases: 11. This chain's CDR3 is CASSSALTSGGFHNEQFF. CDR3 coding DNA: TGTGCCAGCAGCTCCGCCCTGACTAGCGGGGGGTTCCACAATGAGCAGTTCTTC.

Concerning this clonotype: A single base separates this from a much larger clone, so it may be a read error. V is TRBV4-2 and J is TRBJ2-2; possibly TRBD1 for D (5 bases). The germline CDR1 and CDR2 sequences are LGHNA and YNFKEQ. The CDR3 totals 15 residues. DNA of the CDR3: TGTACCAGCAGCCAAGAATCCAGGGACACCGGGGAGCTGTTTTTT. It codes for CTSSQESRDTGELFF.

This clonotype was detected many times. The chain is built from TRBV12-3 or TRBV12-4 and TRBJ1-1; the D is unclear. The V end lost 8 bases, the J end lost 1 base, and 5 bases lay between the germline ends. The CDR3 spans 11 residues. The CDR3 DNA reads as TGTGCCAGCCGGCGGAACACTGAAGCTTTCTTT. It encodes CASRRNTEAFF.

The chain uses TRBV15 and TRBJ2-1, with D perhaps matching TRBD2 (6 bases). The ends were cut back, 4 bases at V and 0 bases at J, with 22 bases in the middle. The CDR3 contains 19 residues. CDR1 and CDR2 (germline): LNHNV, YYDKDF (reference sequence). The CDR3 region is CATSILYQKRAPSYNEQFF. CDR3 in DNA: TGTGCCACCAGCATCCTATACCAGAAGCGGGCCCCCTCCTACAATGAGCAGTTCTTC.

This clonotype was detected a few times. The CDR3 nucleotides are TGTGCCATCAGTGGTGGGCCTGGGGCGGAGACCCAGTACTTC. The encoded protein is CAISGGPGAETQYF. V is TRBV10-3 and J is TRBJ2-5; a possible D gene is TRBD1 (5 bases). V dropped 4 bases and J dropped 5 bases, with 14 bases sitting between them. This CDR3 contains 14 residues. Germline V gene sequence: CDR1 ENHRY, CDR2 SYGVKD.

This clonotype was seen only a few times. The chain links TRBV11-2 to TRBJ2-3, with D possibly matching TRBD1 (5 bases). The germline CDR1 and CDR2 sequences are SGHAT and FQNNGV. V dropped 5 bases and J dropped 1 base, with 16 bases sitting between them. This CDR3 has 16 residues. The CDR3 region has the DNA TGTGCCAGCAGCCCTCAGGGAATCCTGGGCACAGATACGCAGTATTTT. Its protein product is CASSPQGILGTDTQYF.

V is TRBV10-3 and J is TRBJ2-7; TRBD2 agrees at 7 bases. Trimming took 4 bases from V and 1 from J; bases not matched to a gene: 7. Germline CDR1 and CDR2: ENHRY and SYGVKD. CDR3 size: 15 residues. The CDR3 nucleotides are TGTGCCATCAGTGTGGGGGGGAGTTCATCCTACGAGCAGTACTTC. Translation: CAISVGGSSSYEQYF.

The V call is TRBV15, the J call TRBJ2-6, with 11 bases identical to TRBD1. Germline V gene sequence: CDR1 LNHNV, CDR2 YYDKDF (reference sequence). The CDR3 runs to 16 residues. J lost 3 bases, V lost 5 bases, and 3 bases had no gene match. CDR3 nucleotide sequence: TGTGCCACCAGCTCGGACAGGGGGCATGGGGCCAACGTCCTGACTTTC. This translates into CATSSDRGHGANVLTF.

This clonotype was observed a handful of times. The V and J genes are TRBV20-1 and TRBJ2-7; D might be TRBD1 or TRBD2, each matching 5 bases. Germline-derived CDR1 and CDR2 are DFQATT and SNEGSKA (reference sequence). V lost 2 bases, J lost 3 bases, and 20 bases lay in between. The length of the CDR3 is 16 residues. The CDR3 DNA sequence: TGCAGTGCTAGAACTCCGGGATCCAGGGCCGGCTACGAGCAGTACTTC. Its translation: CSARTPGSRAGYEQYF.

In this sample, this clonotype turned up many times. CDR3 protein: CASSLFHEQYF. The CDR3 nucleotides are TGTGCCAGCAGTTTATTCCACGAGCAGTACTTC. V gene TRBV12-3 or TRBV12-4 combines with J gene TRBJ2-7; D uncertain. V lost 2 bases and J 5 bases, leaving 4 bases between the germline ends. The length of the CDR3 is 11 residues.

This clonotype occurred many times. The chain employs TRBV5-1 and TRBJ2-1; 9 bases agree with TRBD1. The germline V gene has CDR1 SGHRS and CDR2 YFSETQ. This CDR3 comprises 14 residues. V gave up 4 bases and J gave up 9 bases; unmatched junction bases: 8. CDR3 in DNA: TGCGCCAGCAGCCCGCTGGGGACAGGGTCTGAGCAGTTCTTC. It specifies CASSPLGTGSEQFF.

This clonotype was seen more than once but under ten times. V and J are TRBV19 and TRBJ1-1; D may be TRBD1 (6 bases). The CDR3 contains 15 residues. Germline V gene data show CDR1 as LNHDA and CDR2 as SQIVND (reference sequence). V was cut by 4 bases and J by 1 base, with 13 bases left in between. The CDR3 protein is CASSTRQVKNTEAFF. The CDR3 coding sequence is TGTGCCAGTAGTACCCGACAGGTCAAGAACACTGAAGCTTTCTTT.

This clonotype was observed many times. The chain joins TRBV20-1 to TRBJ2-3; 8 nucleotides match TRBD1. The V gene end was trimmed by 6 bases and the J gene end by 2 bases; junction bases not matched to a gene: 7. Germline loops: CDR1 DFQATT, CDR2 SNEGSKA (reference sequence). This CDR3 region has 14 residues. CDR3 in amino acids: CSAWQGASTDTQYF. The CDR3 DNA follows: TGCAGTGCCTGGCAGGGGGCCTCCACAGATACGCAGTATTTT.

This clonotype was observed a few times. The CDR3 sequence is CSVCGRLNTEAFF. For the CDR3, the DNA is TGCAGCGTTTGTGGACGGCTGAACACTGAAGCTTTCTTT. The chain links TRBV29-1 to TRBJ1-1; D unclear. CDR1 and CDR2 from the germline V gene are SQVTM and ANQGSEA. The CDR3 is made up of 13 amino acids. V was cut by 5 bases and J by 0 bases, with 10 bases left in between.

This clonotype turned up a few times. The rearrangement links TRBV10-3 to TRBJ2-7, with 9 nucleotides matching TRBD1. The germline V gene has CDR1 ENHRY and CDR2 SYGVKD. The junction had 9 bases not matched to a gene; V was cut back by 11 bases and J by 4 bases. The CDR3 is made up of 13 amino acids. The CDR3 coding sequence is TGTGCCGCAACCGGGACAGGGCTTTACGAGCAGTACTTC. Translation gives CAATGTGLYEQYF.

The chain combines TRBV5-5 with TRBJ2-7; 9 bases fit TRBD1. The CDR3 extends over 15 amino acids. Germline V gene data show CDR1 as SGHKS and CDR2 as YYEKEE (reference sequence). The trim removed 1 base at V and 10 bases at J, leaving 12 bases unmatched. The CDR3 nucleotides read TGTGCCAGCAGCTTGACACAGGGGGCCTCGGGCGACCAGTACTTC. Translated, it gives CASSLTQGASGDQYF.